Listed below are T cell receptor beta chains from one sample, sequenced in a study of T-cell memory formation after mild COVID-19. TCRdb re-called the 5' RACE reads with MiXCR, one entry per CDR3 protein. The sample contains 250,000 to 400,000 distinct CDR3 sequences, more than 13% of which appear only once. The sequenced material came from PBMCs or a T cell subset sorted from them (not recorded which). Every receptor here comes from a man between 18 and 35 years old who had mild COVID-19 (a few samples of this study predate the infection). Cell type and time point are not known. The CDR3 runs from the conserved cysteine through the conserved F or W. D genes are given only for firm matches. The listing skips clone size in some rows; elsewhere it reads once, few, many or a size class.

TRBV9	NA	TRBJ2-2	NA	CASSAQTSANTGELFF	TGTGCCAGCAGCGCCCAGACAAGTGCGAACACCGGGGAGCTGTTTTTT
TRBV20-1	TRBD1	TRBJ2-1	few	CSAPGGSWNEQFF	TGCAGTGCTCCAGGGGGCTCATGGAATGAGCAGTTCTTC
TRBV4-3	NA	TRBJ2-6	few	CASSHRISGANVLTF	TGCGCCAGCAGCCACAGGATCTCTGGGGCCAACGTCCTGACTTTC
TRBV12-5	TRBD1	TRBJ2-5	few	CASGLRSQGAQETQYF	TGTGCTAGTGGTTTGCGAAGTCAGGGGGCCCAAGAGACCCAGTACTTC
TRBV5-1	TRBD1	TRBJ2-3	many	CASSLTGVTDTQYF	TGCGCCAGCAGCCTGACAGGGGTCACAGATACGCAGTATTTT
TRBV6-1	NA	TRBJ1-5	NA	CASRFEGNQPQHF	TGTGCCAGCCGGTTCGAGGGCAATCAGCCCCAGCATTTT
TRBV18	TRBD1	TRBJ1-2	NA	CASSLATGNYGYTF	TGTGCCAGCTCACTGGCGACAGGGAACTATGGCTACACCTTC
TRBV5-1	NA	TRBJ2-5	NA	CASTSPGPQETQYF	TGCGCCAGCACCTCACCCGGGCCACAAGAGACCCAGTACTTC
TRBV27	NA	TRBJ2-2	NA	CASREGWTTGELFF	TGTGCCAGCAGGGAAGGGTGGACCACCGGGGAGCTGTTTTTT
TRBV5-1	NA	TRBJ2-2	few	CASSLFRYPGELFF	TGCGCCAGCAGCTTGTTTAGGTACCCCGGGGAGCTGTTTTTT
TRBV3-1	TRBD2	TRBJ2-3	NA	CASRSGGGADTQYF	TGTGCCAGCAGATCTGGGGGGGGAGCAGATACGCAGTATTTT
TRBV5-1	TRBD1	TRBJ2-3	few	CASSSIPGGDTQYF	TGCGCCAGCAGCTCAATTCCAGGGGGAGATACGCAGTATTTT
TRBV7-2	NA	TRBJ1-1	few	CASSSSQGAEAFF	TGTGCCAGCAGCTCCTCCCAAGGGGCTGAAGCTTTCTTT
TRBV7-6	NA	TRBJ2-1	many	CASSGDSTAYNEQFF	TGTGCCAGCAGCGGGGACTCCACCGCGTACAATGAGCAGTTCTTC
TRBV5-6	NA	TRBJ2-1	few	CASSSEGVDNEQFF	TGTGCCAGCAGCTCGGAGGGGGTGGACAATGAGCAGTTCTTC
TRBV7-3	NA	TRBJ2-5	NA	CASSVTTGLQETQYF	TGTGCCAGCAGCGTAACCACAGGGCTCCAAGAGACCCAGTACTTC
TRBV12-3/TRBV12-4	NA	TRBJ2-6	NA	CASSSSGRGANVLTF	TGTGCCAGCAGTTCATCAGGGCGCGGGGCCAACGTCCTGACTTTC
TRBV2	TRBD2	TRBJ2-2	few	CASSESGQRGVLTGELFF	TGTGCCAGCAGTGAATCGGGACAGCGGGGGGTCCTCACCGGGGAGCTGTTTTTT
TRBV7-2	NA	TRBJ2-6	NA	CASSSKAGANVLTF	TGTGCCAGCAGCTCCAAGGCTGGGGCCAACGTCCTGACTTTC
TRBV5-5	TRBD2	TRBJ2-3	NA	CASSFSSGGGTDTQYF	TGTGCCAGCAGCTTCAGTAGCGGGGGGGGCACAGATACGCAGTATTTT
TRBV5-1	NA	TRBJ2-1	few	CASSLEGRVFF	TGCGCCAGCAGCTTGGAGGGGCGGGTGTTCTTC
TRBV29-1	TRBD2	TRBJ2-1	NA	CSVSKRDSYNEQFF	TGCAGCGTTTCCAAGCGGGACTCCTACAATGAGCAGTTCTTC
TRBV7-9	NA	TRBJ2-5	NA	CASSPLQGSETQYF	TGTGCCAGCAGCCCGCTTCAGGGTAGCGAGACCCAGTACTTC
TRBV25-1	NA	TRBJ2-3	few	CASSDRGGRTDTQYF	TGTGCCAGCAGTGATCGCGGGGGCCGCACAGATACGCAGTATTTT
TRBV7-2	TRBD2	TRBJ2-1	NA	CASSLSFGAGRHEQFF	TGTGCCAGCAGCTTATCGTTTGGAGCGGGGCGTCATGAGCAGTTCTTC
TRBV4-1	NA	TRBJ1-2	once	CASSPALAYGYTF	TGCGCCAGCAGCCCCGCTTTGGCCTATGGCTACACCTTC
TRBV15	NA	TRBJ2-2	NA	CATSRDRVVGELFF	TGTGCCACCAGCAGAGATAGGGTTGTCGGGGAGCTGTTTTTT
TRBV7-9	NA	TRBJ2-1	few	CASSPGTHHNEQFF	TGTGCCAGCAGCCCCGGGACTCACCACAATGAGCAGTTCTTC
TRBV2	TRBD2	TRBJ2-5	NA	CAGGLAGGGTQYF	TGTGCCGGTGGACTAGCGGGGGGAGGGACCCAGTACTTC
TRBV6-5	NA	TRBJ2-5	few	CASSYTYRAQETQYF	TGTGCCAGCAGTTACACCTACAGGGCGCAAGAGACCCAGTACTTC
TRBV12-3/TRBV12-4	NA	TRBJ2-7	few	CASSLEPGRRSYEQYF	TGTGCCAGCAGTTTGGAACCGGGCCGGAGGTCCTACGAGCAGTACTTC
TRBV7-2	NA	TRBJ2-2	NA	CASTYAVGSPTGELFF	TGTGCCAGCACCTATGCGGTGGGCAGTCCCACCGGGGAGCTGTTTTTT
TRBV7-2	NA	TRBJ1-1	NA	CASSFLTLGDTEAFF	TGTGCCAGCAGCTTTTTAACCCTCGGCGACACTGAAGCTTTCTTT
TRBV4-1	NA	TRBJ2-5	many	CASSPLIVGPDLRTQYF	TGCGCCAGCAGCCCCCTAATCGTCGGACCAGACTTACGGACCCAGTACTTC
TRBV9	NA	TRBJ2-5	NA	CASSVEGDLRETQYF	TGTGCCAGCAGCGTAGAGGGAGATTTAAGGGAGACCCAGTACTTC
TRBV9	NA	TRBJ2-7	few	CASSPTGKTYEQYF	TGTGCCAGCAGCCCGACAGGAAAGACCTACGAGCAGTACTTC
TRBV18	NA	TRBJ2-7	NA	CASSPPSVSYEQYF	TGTGCCAGCTCACCACCATCGGTGTCCTACGAGCAGTACTTC